This TCR beta chain was sequenced for a study of breast tumors, draining lymph nodes, adjacent tissues. Study-wide results and caveats: Tumor TCR diversity was below lymph nodes but above nontumor tissue.

Points on this clonotype: Antigen: not known. The junction and the germline gene differ at one end; a read error may be behind it.

Samples came from axillary lymph nodes draining the breast cancer. MiXCR was run by TCRdb on the multiplex PCR reads, yielding one entry per CDR3 protein. The sample records about 89,000 distinct CDR3 sequences, over 25% being singletons. This CDR3 comprises 14 residues. Germline values: CDR1 SGHRS, CDR2 YFSETQ. V gene TRBV5-1 combines with J gene TRBJ1-2; 8 nucleotides align to TRBD1. The TCR sequence derives from a female donor with breast cancer. Some clones in this sample may be carry-over from other donors' samples. Sequencing was carried out using axillary lymph node tissue. The chain's CDR3 is CVSSGAGGNYGYTF. For the CDR3, the DNA is TGCGTCAGCTCGGGAGCAGGGGGCAACTATGGCTACACCTTC.